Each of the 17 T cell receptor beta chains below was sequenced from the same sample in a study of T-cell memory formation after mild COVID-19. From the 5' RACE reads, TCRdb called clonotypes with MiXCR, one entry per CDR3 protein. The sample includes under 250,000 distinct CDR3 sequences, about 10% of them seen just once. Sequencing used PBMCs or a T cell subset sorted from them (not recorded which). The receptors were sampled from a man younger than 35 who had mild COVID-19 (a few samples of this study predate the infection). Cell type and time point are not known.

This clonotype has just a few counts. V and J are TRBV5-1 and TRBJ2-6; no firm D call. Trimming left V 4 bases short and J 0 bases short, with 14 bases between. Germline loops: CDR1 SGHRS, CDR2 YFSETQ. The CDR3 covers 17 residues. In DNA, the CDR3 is TGCGCCAGCAGCGCACAAGGACCTTTCTCTGGGGCCAACGTCCTGACTTTC. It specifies CASSAQGPFSGANVLTF.

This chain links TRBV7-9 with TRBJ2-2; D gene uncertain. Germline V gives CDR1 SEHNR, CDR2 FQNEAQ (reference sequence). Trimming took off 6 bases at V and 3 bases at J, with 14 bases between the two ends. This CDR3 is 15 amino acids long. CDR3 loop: CASSLGSADTGELFF. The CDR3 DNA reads TGTGCCAGCAGTTTGGGATCGGCCGACACCGGGGAGCTGTTTTTT.

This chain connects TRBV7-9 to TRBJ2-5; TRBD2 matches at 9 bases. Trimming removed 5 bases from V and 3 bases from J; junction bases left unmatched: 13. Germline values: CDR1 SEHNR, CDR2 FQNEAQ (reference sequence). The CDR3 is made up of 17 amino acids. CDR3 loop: CASSPRRGGLKEETQYF. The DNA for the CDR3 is TGTGCCAGCAGCCCCCGGCGGGGGGGGCTTAAGGAAGAGACCCAGTACTTC.

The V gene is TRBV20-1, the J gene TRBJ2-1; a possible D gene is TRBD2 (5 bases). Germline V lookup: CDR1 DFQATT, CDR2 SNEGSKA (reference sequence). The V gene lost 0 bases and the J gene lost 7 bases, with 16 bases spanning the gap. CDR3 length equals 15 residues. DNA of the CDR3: TGCAGTGCTAGAGACATGGGGTCCCCGGGGAATGAGCAGTTCTTC. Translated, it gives CSARDMGSPGNEQFF.

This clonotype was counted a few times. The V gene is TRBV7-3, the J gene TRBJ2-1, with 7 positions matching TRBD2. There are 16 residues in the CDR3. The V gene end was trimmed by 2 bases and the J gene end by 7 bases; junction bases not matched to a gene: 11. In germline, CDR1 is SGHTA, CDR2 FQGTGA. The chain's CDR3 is CASSLSYKGGHNEQFF. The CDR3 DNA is TGTGCCAGCAGCTTATCTTATAAGGGAGGGCATAATGAGCAGTTCTTC.

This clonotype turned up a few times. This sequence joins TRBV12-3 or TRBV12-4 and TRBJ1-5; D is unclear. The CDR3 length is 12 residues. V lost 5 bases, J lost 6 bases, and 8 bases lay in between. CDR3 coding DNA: TGTGCCAGCAGTCCAAACCTTCAGCCCCAGCATTTT. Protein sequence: CASSPNLQPQHF.

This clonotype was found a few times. CDR3 region: CASSRTSGGALRETQYF. Here the CDR3 DNA reads TGCGCCAGCAGCCGGACTAGCGGGGGGGCCCTCCGGGAGACCCAGTACTTC. The chain combines TRBV5-1 with TRBJ2-5, with 15 nucleotides matching TRBD2. V was pared by 4 bases and J by 5 bases, with 9 bases of the junction left unmatched. The CDR3 has 17 residues. The germline V gene has CDR1 SGHRS and CDR2 YFSETQ.

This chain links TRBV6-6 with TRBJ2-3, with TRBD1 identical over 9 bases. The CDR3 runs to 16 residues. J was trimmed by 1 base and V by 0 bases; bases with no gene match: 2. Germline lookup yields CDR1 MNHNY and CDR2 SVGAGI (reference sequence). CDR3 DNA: TGTGCCAGCAGTTACTCGGACAGGGGCGGCACAGATACGCAGTATTTT. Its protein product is CASSYSDRGGTDTQYF.

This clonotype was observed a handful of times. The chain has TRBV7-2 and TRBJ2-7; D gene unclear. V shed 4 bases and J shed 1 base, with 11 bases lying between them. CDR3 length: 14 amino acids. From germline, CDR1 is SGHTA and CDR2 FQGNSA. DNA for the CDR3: TGTGCCAGCAGCTCGGCCCTGGGGTCCTACGAGCAGTACTTC. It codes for CASSSALGSYEQYF.

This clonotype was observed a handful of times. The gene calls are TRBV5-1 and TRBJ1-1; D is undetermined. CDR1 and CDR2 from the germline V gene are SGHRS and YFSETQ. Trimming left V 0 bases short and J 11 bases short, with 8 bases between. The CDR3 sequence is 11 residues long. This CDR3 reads CASSLEGPAFF. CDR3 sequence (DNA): TGCGCCAGCAGCTTGGAAGGCCCGGCTTTCTTT.

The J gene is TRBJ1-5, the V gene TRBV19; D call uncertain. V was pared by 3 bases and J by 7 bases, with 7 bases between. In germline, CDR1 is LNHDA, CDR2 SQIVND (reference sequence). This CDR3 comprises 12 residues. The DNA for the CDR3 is TGTGCCAGTAGTATGGGCCGCCAGCCCCAGCATTTT. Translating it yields CASSMGRQPQHF.

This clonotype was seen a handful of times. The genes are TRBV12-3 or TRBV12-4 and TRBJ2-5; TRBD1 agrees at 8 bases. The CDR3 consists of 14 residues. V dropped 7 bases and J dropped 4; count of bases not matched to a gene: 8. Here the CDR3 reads CASKGQGPSETQYF. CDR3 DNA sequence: TGTGCCAGCAAAGGACAGGGCCCTTCAGAGACCCAGTACTTC.

The CDR3 DNA reads as TGTGCCAGTAAGTTTACAGAGCGAAACACCGGGGAGCTGTTTTTT. The encoded protein is CASKFTERNTGELFF. J is TRBJ2-2 and V is TRBV19; D is ambiguous. Germline V CDR1 and CDR2: LNHDA, SQIVND (reference sequence). Trimming took 7 bases from V and 2 from J, leaving 14 bases between them. CDR3 length: 15 amino acids. Full variable domain (missing parts from reference TRBV19 and TRBJ2-2): DGGITQSPKYLFRKEGQNVTLSCEQNLNHDAMYWYRQDPGQGLRLIYYSQIVNDFQKGDIAEGYSVSREKKESFPLTVTSAQKNPTAFYLCASKFTERNTGELFFGEGSRLTVL.

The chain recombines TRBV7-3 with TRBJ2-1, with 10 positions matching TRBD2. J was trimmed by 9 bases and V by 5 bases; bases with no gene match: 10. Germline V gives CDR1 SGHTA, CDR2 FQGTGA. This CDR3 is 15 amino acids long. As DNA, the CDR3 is TGTGCCAGCAGCCCTGTTAGCGGGGGGAAGGGTGAGCAGTTCTTC. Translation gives CASSPVSGGKGEQFF.

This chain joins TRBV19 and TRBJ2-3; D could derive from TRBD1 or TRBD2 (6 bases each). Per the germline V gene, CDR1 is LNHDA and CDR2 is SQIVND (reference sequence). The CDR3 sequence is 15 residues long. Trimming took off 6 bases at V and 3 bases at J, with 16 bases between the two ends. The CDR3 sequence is CASRPGRGGTDTQYF. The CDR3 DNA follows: TGTGCCAGTAGGCCGGGCAGGGGAGGAACAGATACGCAGTATTTT. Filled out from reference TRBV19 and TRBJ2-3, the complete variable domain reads DGGITQSPKYLFRKEGQNVTLSCEQNLNHDAMYWYRQDPGQGLRLIYYSQIVNDFQKGDIAEGYSVSREKKESFPLTVTSAQKNPTAFYLCASRPGRGGTDTQYFGPGTRLTVL.

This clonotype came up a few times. The CDR3 protein is CASSFQGGYNEQFF. The CDR3 bases are TGTGCCAGCAGCTTTCAGGGAGGCTACAATGAGCAGTTCTTC. This rearrangement joins TRBV7-3 to TRBJ2-1, with D possibly being TRBD2 (6 bases). CDR3 length: 14 amino acids. Germline-derived CDR1 and CDR2 are SGHTA and FQGTGA. Trimming pared 3 bases from V and 3 bases from J, leaving 9 bases between.

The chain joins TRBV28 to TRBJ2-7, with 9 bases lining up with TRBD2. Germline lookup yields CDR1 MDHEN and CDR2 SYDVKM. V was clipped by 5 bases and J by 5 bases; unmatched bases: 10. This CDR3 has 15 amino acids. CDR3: CASSPGGGAVNEQYV. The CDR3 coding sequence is TGTGCCAGCAGTCCTGGCGGGGGGGCAGTCAACGAGCAGTACGTC.